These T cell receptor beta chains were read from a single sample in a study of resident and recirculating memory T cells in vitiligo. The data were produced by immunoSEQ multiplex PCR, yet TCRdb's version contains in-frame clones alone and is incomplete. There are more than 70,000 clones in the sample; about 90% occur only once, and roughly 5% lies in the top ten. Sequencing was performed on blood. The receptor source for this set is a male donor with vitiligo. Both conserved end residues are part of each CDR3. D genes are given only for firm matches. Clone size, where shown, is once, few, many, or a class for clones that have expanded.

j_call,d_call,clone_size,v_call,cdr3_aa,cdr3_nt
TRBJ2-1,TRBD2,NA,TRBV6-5,CASSEGLAGDEKFF,TGTGCCAGCAGCGAGGGACTAGCGGGAGATGAGAAGTTCTTC
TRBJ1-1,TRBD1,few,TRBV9,CASSLSAGRGMNTEAFF,TGTGCCAGCAGCCTATCAGCCGGCAGGGGGATGAACACTGAAGCTTTCTTT
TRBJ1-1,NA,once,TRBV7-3,CASSLTGGPFYEAFF,TGTGCCAGCAGCTTGACTGGCGGGCCCTTCTATGAAGCTTTCTTT
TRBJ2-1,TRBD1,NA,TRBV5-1,CASRDGQGYNEQFF,TGCGCCAGCAGAGACGGACAGGGCTACAATGAGCAGTTCTTC
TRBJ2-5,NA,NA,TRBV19,CASSIAGPGRETQYF,TGTGCCAGTAGTATTGCTGGACCGGGGAGGGAGACCCAGTACTTC
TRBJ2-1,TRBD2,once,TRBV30,CAWSMGRTSGHNEQFF,TGTGCCTGGAGTATGGGTAGGACTAGCGGACACAATGAGCAGTTCTTC
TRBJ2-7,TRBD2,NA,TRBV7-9,CASSLASGGDYEQYF,TGTGCCAGCAGCTTAGCTAGCGGGGGGGACTACGAGCAGTACTTC
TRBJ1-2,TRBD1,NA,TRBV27,CASSPGTGPNYGYTF,TGTGCCAGCAGTCCAGGGACAGGGCCTAACTATGGCTACACCTTC
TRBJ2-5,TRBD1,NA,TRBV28,CASSILGTEGETQYF,TGTGCCAGCAGTATCCTCGGGACAGAAGGGGAGACCCAGTACTTC
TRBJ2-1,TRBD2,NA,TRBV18,CASSPKPGTRDEQFF,TGTGCCAGCTCACCAAAACCCGGGACTAGGGATGAGCAGTTCTTC
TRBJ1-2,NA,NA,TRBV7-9,CASSSGGGGYTF,TGTGCCAGCAGCTCTGGGGGGGGAGGCTACACCTTC
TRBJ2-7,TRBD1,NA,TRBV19,CASSQGDYEQYF,TGTGCCAGCAGCCAGGGGGATTACGAGCAGTACTTC
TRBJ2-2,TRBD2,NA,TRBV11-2,CATRASGRSRTGELFF,TGTGCCACGAGGGCTAGCGGGAGATCCCGAACCGGGGAGCTGTTTTTT
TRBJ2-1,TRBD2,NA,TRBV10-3,CAISESGLADEQFF,TGTGCCATCAGTGAGTCGGGACTAGCCGATGAGCAGTTCTTC
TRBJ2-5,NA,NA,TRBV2,CASSDRVQETQYF,TGTGCCAGCAGTGATCGGGTGCAAGAGACCCAGTACTTC
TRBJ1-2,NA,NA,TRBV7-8,CASSLNGRDGYTF,TGTGCCAGCAGCTTAAACGGGAGAGATGGCTACACCTTC
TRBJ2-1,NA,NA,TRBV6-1,CASRPQYNEQFF,TGTGCCAGCAGGCCTCAGTACAATGAGCAGTTCTTC
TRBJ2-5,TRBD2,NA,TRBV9,CASSVAGASGETQYF,TGTGCCAGCAGCGTGGCGGGAGCTTCTGGGGAGACCCAGTACTTC
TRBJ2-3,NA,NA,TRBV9,CASTPFYHATDTQYF,TGTGCCAGCACCCCTTTCTATCACGCCACAGATACGCAGTATTTT
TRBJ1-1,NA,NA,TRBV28,CASSDTGSGKAFF,TGTGCCAGCAGTGATACGGGGTCGGGAAAAGCTTTCTTT
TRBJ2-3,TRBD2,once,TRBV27,CASSLGLAGRDTQYF,TGTGCCAGCAGTTTGGGCCTAGCGGGAAGGGATACGCAGTATTTT
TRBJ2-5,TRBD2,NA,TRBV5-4,CASSPPTVLAGGGTQYF,TGTGCCAGCAGCCCCCCCACGGTACTAGCGGGAGGGGGAACCCAGTACTTC
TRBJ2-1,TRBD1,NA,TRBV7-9,CASSLTISTGGTYNEQFF,TGTGCCAGCAGCTTAACAATCTCGACAGGGGGGACCTACAATGAGCAGTTCTTC
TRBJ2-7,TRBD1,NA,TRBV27,CASSPRTGGREQYF,TGTGCCAGCAGTCCCCGGACAGGGGGAAGGGAGCAGTACTTC
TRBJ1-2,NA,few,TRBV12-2,CASRLRWSGGYTF,TGTGCAAGTCGCCTTAGGTGGAGTGGTGGCTACACCTTC
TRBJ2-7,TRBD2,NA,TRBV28,CASRGGDAPSYEQYF,TGTGCCAGCCGGGGGGGGGACGCTCCATCCTACGAGCAGTACTTC
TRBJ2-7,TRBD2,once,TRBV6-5,CASSYKGLAGGYEQYF,TGTGCCAGCAGTTATAAGGGGCTAGCGGGAGGGTACGAGCAGTACTTC
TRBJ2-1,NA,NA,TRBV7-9,CASSFRAVDNEQFF,TGTGCCAGCAGCTTCCGAGCGGTAGACAATGAGCAGTTCTTC
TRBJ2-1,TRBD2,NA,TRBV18,CASSPPVRAGGLYNEQFF,TGTGCCAGCTCACCACCGGTTCGTGCGGGAGGCCTGTACAATGAGCAGTTCTTC
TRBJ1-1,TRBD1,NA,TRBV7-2,CASSLRGQGETEAFF,TGTGCCAGCAGCCTGAGGGGACAGGGAGAAACTGAAGCTTTCTTT
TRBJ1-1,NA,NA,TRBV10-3,CAISPFEPVEAFF,TGTGCCATATCCCCTTTTGAGCCGGTTGAAGCTTTCTTT
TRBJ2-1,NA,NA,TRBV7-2,CASSQRVGSGLEQFF,TGTGCCAGCAGCCAAAGGGTCGGGAGTGGACTCGAGCAGTTCTTC
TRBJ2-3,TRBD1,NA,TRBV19,CAPPGQGNTDTQYF,TGTGCGCCCCCGGGACAGGGGAACACAGATACGCAGTATTTT
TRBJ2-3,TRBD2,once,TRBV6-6,CASSRTSGRTDTQYF,TGTGCCAGCAGCCGGACTAGCGGGAGGACAGATACGCAGTATTTT
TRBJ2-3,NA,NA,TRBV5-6,CASSPITTDTQYF,TGTGCCAGCAGTCCTATCACCACAGATACGCAGTATTTT
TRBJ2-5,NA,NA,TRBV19,CASSKTASQETQYF,TGTGCCAGTAGTAAGACAGCAAGTCAAGAGACCCAGTACTTC
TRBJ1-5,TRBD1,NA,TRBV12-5,CASGLVGQGARGNQPQHF,TGTGCTAGTGGTTTGGTGGGACAGGGGGCTAGGGGCAATCAGCCCCAGCATTTT
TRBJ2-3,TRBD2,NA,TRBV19,CASRPGTSGRADTQYF,TGTGCCAGTAGACCTGGGACTAGCGGGAGGGCGGATACGCAGTATTTT
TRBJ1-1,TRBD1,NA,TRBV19,CASSIGTGTEAFF,TGTGCCAGTAGTATAGGGACAGGGACTGAAGCTTTCTTT
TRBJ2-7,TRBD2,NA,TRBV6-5,CASSYSLAGRDEQYF,TGTGCCAGCAGTTACTCGTTGGCAGGGAGGGACGAGCAGTACTTC
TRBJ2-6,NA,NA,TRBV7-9,CASIIFRVSGANVLTF,TGTGCCAGCATCATTTTCAGGGTTAGCGGGGCCAACGTCCTGACTTTC
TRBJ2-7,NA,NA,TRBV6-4,CASSSGTVRRGDYEQYF,TGTGCCAGCAGTTCCGGGACAGTCCGGCGGGGAGACTACGAGCAGTACTTC
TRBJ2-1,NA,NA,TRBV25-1,CASSEWGDEQFF,TGTGCCAGCAGTGAATGGGGCGATGAGCAGTTCTTC
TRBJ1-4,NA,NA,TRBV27,CASSFYGTNEKLFF,TGTGCCAGCAGTTTCTACGGGACTAATGAAAAACTGTTTTTT
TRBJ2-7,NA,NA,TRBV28,CASTPGGASYEQYF,TGTGCCAGCACCCCTGGCGGGGCTTCCTACGAGCAGTACTTC
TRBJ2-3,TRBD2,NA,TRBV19,CASSNAGEGDTQYF,TGTGCCAGTAGTAATGCCGGGGAGGGGGATACGCAGTATTTT
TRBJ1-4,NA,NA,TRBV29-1,CSVEGTTVDEKLFF,TGCAGCGTTGAAGGGACGACAGTAGATGAAAAACTGTTTTTT
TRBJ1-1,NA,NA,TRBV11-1,CASSIRQDLRTEAFF,TGTGCCAGCAGCATCAGACAGGACCTGAGGACTGAAGCTTTCTTT
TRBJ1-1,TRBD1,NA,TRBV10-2,CAIGQGTEAFF,TGCGCCATTGGACAGGGCACTGAAGCTTTCTTT
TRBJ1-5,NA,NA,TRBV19,CASTNPWQGSQPQHF,TGTGCCAGTACCAACCCGTGGCAGGGCAGTCAGCCCCAGCATTTT
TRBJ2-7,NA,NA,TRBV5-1,CASSLGGTSSPRQYF,TGCGCCAGCAGCTTGGGGGGAACTAGTTCCCCTCGGCAGTACTTC
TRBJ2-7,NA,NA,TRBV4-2,CASSQVGLPVEQYF,TGTGCCAGCAGCCAAGTGGGGCTACCTGTCGAGCAGTACTTC
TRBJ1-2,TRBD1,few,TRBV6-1,CATGTGGANYGYTF,TGTGCCACCGGGACAGGGGGCGCGAACTATGGCTACACCTTC
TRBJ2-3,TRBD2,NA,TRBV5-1,CASSLEGGRAGDTQYF,TGCGCCAGCAGCTTGGAGGGAGGGCGCGCTGGGGATACGCAGTATTTT
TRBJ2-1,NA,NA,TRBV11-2,CASSSNLDPRDEQFF,TGTGCCAGCAGTTCCAACCTGGACCCGAGGGATGAGCAGTTCTTC
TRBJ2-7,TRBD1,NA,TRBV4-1,CASSLRGQPYEQYF,TGCGCCAGCAGCCTGAGGGGACAGCCCTACGAGCAGTACTTC
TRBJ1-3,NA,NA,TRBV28,CARVLGCSSGNTIYF,TGTGCCAGAGTTCTCGGGTGCAGCTCTGGAAACACCATATATTTT
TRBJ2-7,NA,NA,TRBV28,CASRQDTGFSSYEQYF,TGTGCCAGCCGGCAGGACACAGGGTTTAGCTCCTACGAGCAGTACTTC
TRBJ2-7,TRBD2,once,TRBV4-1,CASSPLDIVLAGGFIYEQYF,TGCGCCAGCAGCCCTCTTGACATCGTACTAGCGGGAGGGTTTATCTACGAGCAGTACTTC